The source of this T cell receptor beta chain is a study of T cell responses to AZD1222 COVID-19 vaccine. Regarding this clone: As yet, its antigen is unknown.

Regarding the study as a whole: The donors showed a predominance of white British ancestry and of females, with possible underestimation of clonal diversity. Reports indicate that nearly half of spike-specific TCRs are directed at unmutated variant regions. Spike was spanned by vaccine-associated CD4 TCRs, with dominance at 160-218 and 743-854. Researchers took repertoire samples only after the peak T cell response had come.

The data were produced by immunoSEQ multiplex PCR, yet TCRdb's version contains in-frame clones alone and is incomplete. The table shows some 170,000 clones, with just over 90% occurring only once. This sequence was found in an adult in good health. Sequencing used peripheral blood, obtained on day 0 of AZD1222 vaccination.

CDR3 sequence (DNA): TGCGCCAGCAGTCAAATAGGGGGGCAGGTGACCCAGTACTTC. Translating it yields CASSQIGGQVTQYF. The chain recombines TRBV23-1 with TRBJ2-5; D is perhaps TRBD1 or TRBD2 (6 bases each). TRBV23-1 is flagged as an ORF with uncertain function. CDR3 length equals 14 residues. Trimming took off 2 bases at V and 7 bases at J, with 14 bases between the two ends.